This is a list of T cell receptor beta chains from one sample in a study of regulatory T cells in long-lasting Graves disease. TCRdb called the multiplex PCR reads again in MiXCR, with one record for every CDR3 protein. The table shows 320,000 or so distinct CDR3 sequences, with about a sixth occurring only once. The source was peripheral blood mononuclear cells (PBMCs), collected at new diagnosis, from a patient treated with antithyroid drugs. These receptors were collected from a female donor with Graves disease. CDR3s include the opening cysteine and the closing phenylalanine or tryptophan. A D gene is named only where the DNA matches it firmly. Clone size appears in some rows only: once, few, many, or a class for an expanded clone.

>TRBJ1-2|few|TRBD1|TRBV30
TGTGCCTATTTCCGGGACAGGGCTCTAGCTAACTATGGCTACACCTTC
CAYFRDRALANYGYTF
>TRBJ1-6|NA|NA|TRBV11-2
TGTGCCAGCAGCTTATTTTCCAGGGGACTCTATAATTCACCCCTCCACTTT
CASSLFSRGLYNSPLHF
>TRBJ2-1|many|NA|TRBV7-9
TGTGCCAGCAGCCGTGGGGCTAGCCCGGTACCTTACAATGAGCAGTTCTTC
CASSRGASPVPYNEQFF
>TRBJ1-2|many|NA|TRBV12-3/TRBV12-4
TGTGCCAGCAGCATTAACAGGGAGTCGTCCACCTTC
CASSINRESSTF
>TRBJ1-5|NA|NA|TRBV6-5
TGTGCCAGCAGTTCCCATGGGGGAGAACCCCAGCATTTT
CASSSHGGEPQHF
>TRBJ2-7|many|NA|TRBV6-1
TGTGCCAGTGGGGGACAAATTTCCTACGAGCAGTACTTC
CASGGQISYEQYF
>TRBJ2-7|many|TRBD1|TRBV5-1
TGCGCCAGCAACCCTACAGGATGGGGACAGCTCCACGAGCAGTACTTC
CASNPTGWGQLHEQYF
>TRBJ1-1|few|NA|TRBV25-1
TGTGCCAGCAGTGATCTTACGAAGGATCCGAACACTGAAGCTTTCTTT
CASSDLTKDPNTEAFF
>TRBJ1-3|NA|NA|TRBV28
TGTGCCAGCAGTTTATCCGGGGCGTCCGGAAACACCATATATTTT
CASSLSGASGNTIYF
>TRBJ1-2|many|NA|TRBV6-5
TGTGCCAGCAGTTACAGTGTCGTGGGAGGATTCTATGGCTACACCTTC
CASSYSVVGGFYGYTF
>TRBJ2-1|many|NA|TRBV7-9
TGTGCCAGCAGCCACAGAAGGAACACCGACAATGAGCAGTTCTTC
CASSHRRNTDNEQFF
>TRBJ2-7|many|NA|TRBV7-2
TGTGCCAGCAGCTTATCGAACCCCTACGAGCAGTACTTC
CASSLSNPYEQYF
>TRBJ1-5|many|NA|TRBV19
TGTGCCAGTAGTATATTTAGACAGCCTAATCAGCCCCAGCATTTT
CASSIFRQPNQPQHF
>TRBJ1-1|many|NA|TRBV11-2
TGTGCCAGCAGCCTAGGACCTTTCGCTGAAGCTTTCTTT
CASSLGPFAEAFF
>TRBJ1-1|many|TRBD1|TRBV20-1
TGCAGTGCTAGAGAGACAGGGAGGACTGAAGCTTTCTTT
CSARETGRTEAFF
>TRBJ2-7|few|TRBD2|TRBV20-1
TGCAGTGCCGTAGCGGGAGGACCCACTGAGCAGTACTTC
CSAVAGGPTEQYF
>TRBJ1-4|many|NA|TRBV6-1
TGTGCCAGCAGTGAAAATGGGGGGCTGGAGGGTGAAAAACTGTTTTTT
CASSENGGLEGEKLFF
>TRBJ1-2|NA|TRBD1|TRBV19
TGTGCCAGTAGTGAATGGTTCGGGACAGCCTATGGCTACACCTTC
CASSEWFGTAYGYTF
>TRBJ1-5|many|NA|TRBV11-2
TGTGCCAGCAGCTTAAATGGCGGGCAGCCCCAGCATTTT
CASSLNGGQPQHF
>TRBJ2-7|few|NA|TRBV4-1
TGCGCCAGCAGCCAAGATCCGGGGTCACCCCGTCCCTACGAGCAGTACTTC
CASSQDPGSPRPYEQYF
>TRBJ2-7|many|NA|TRBV2
TGTGCCAGCAGTGAAAGGGAGGGGGCGCGATCCTACGAGCAGTACTTC
CASSEREGARSYEQYF
>TRBJ2-3|NA|TRBD2|TRBV7-3
TGTGCCAGCAGCTCCCGGACTAGTCAAAGGGTGTATTTT
CASSSRTSQRVYF
>TRBJ1-2|many|TRBD1|TRBV11-2
TGTGCCAGCAGTATAATCGGGACAGGGGACTCCTATGGCTACACCTTC
CASSIIGTGDSYGYTF
>TRBJ1-4|many|NA|TRBV12-3/TRBV12-4
TGTGCCAGCAGCTATCAGGGGGAAAAACTGTTTTTT
CASSYQGEKLFF
>TRBJ2-5|NA|TRBD2|TRBV11-2
TGTGCCAGCAGCTATAGCGGGGGGCAAGAGACCCAGTACTTC
CASSYSGGQETQYF
>TRBJ2-2|few|NA|TRBV3-1
TGTGCCAGCAGCCAAGGAACCCCCGGGGGGGAGCTGTTTTTT
CASSQGTPGGELFF
>TRBJ1-4|many|NA|TRBV2
TGTGCCAGCAGTGACAGGGCAACTAATGAAAAACTGTTTTTT
CASSDRATNEKLFF
>TRBJ2-3|many|TRBD2|TRBV28
TGTGCCAGCAGTTTGGCAGGGAGGGCAGATACGCAGTATTTT
CASSLAGRADTQYF
>TRBJ1-5|few|NA|TRBV6-2/TRBV6-3
TGTGCCAGCAGTGAGGTTCACGGGTCAGATCAGCCCCAGCATTTT
CASSEVHGSDQPQHF
>TRBJ1-1|many|NA|TRBV29-1
TGCAGCGCACGGGGGGAACGAGGACAGCCTTTGAACACTGAAGCTTTCTTT
CSARGERGQPLNTEAFF
>TRBJ1-4|NA|NA|TRBV9
TGTGCCAGCAGCGTAGCCCCCGCAGCGGGTGAAAAACTGTTTTTT
CASSVAPAAGEKLFF
>TRBJ2-3|many|NA|TRBV7-9
TGTGCCAGCAGCTCCTACCCAAAGACTCATTTACCAGATACGCAGTATTTT
CASSSYPKTHLPDTQYF
>TRBJ2-5|NA|TRBD1|TRBV28
TGTGCCAGCAGTTCGACCGGGACAGGGGGCCAAGAGACCCAGTACTTC
CASSSTGTGGQETQYF
>TRBJ1-2|NA|NA|TRBV11-2
TGTGCCAGCAGCTCCGACGGGCCCCACACAGGCTACACCTTC
CASSSDGPHTGYTF
>TRBJ2-6|many|NA|TRBV28
TGTGCCAGCAATAGGGGAGATGGGGCCAACGTCCTGACTTTC
CASNRGDGANVLTF
>TRBJ2-1|many|TRBD2|TRBV20-1
TGCAGTGCTAGATCGCCACTAGCGGGAGTCGGTGAGCAGTTCTTC
CSARSPLAGVGEQFF
>TRBJ2-7|NA|TRBD1|TRBV2
TGTGCCAGCGGTTGGGACAGGGACGAGCAGTACTTC
CASGWDRDEQYF
>TRBJ1-1|many|NA|TRBV7-8
TGTGCCAGCAGCTTAGCGTCTCCGGGACTGAGGAACACTGAAGCTTTCTTT
CASSLASPGLRNTEAFF
>TRBJ2-6|few|TRBD1|TRBV12-5
TGTGCTAGTGGTTTGGTACTTCGGTCTGACAGGGGGCTAGGCGGGGCCAACGTCCTGACTTTC
CASGLVLRSDRGLGGANVLTF
>TRBJ1-5|NA|NA|TRBV20-1
TGCAGTGCTACCCCTTACGACAGTAGCAATCAGCCCCAGCATTTT
CSATPYDSSNQPQHF
>TRBJ2-2|many|TRBD1|TRBV24-1
TGTGCCACCGGGCCGGGACAGGACGCCATCGGGGAGCTGTTTTTT
CATGPGQDAIGELFF
>TRBJ2-7|many|NA|TRBV5-1
TGTGCCAGCAGCCGGCGGGACTTGATCTCCTACGAGCAGTACTTC
CASSRRDLISYEQYF
>TRBJ1-5|many|NA|TRBV7-8
TGTGCCAGCAGCTTAAATACAGGGAAAAATCAGCCCCAGCATTTT
CASSLNTGKNQPQHF
>TRBJ1-1|many|NA|TRBV10-3
TGTGCCATCGGACGGACCGATATGAACACTGAAGCTTTCTTT
CAIGRTDMNTEAFF
>TRBJ2-7|once|TRBD2|TRBV30
TGTGCCTGGAAACGGGCGGGAGGGAACGGTTACGAGCAATACTTC
CAWKRAGGNGYEQYF
>TRBJ2-1|many|NA|TRBV20-1
TGCAGTGCTAGTATATTGAGGGAGTCCGTCAATGAGCAGTTCTTC
CSASILRESVNEQFF
>TRBJ1-1|many|NA|TRBV4-1
TGCGCCAGCAGCCAAGTCCAAGGGGACACTGAAGCTTTCTTT
CASSQVQGDTEAFF
>TRBJ2-5|NA|TRBD2|TRBV7-6
TGTGCCAGCAGCTTAGGCCTTAGCGGGAGTGTATACGAGACCCAGTACTTC
CASSLGLSGSVYETQYF
>TRBJ2-5|many|TRBD2|TRBV2
TGTGCCAGCAGTTTAAGGACTAGTGGGGAGACCCAGTACTTC
CASSLRTSGETQYF
>TRBJ1-1|many|NA|TRBV11-3
TGTGCCAGCAGCTTAAAGGGCAGTGAAGCTTTCTTT
CASSLKGSEAFF
>TRBJ2-5|many|NA|TRBV3-1
TGTGCCAGCAGCTCGGGGTGGGGAGAGACCCAGTACTTC
CASSSGWGETQYF
>TRBJ2-4|few|NA|TRBV5-1
TGCGCCAGCAGCTCCCCCCTAGTCAACATTCAGTACTTC
CASSSPLVNIQYF